The clone carrying this T cell receptor beta chain was found a few times. What it binds is not known. This sample was included in a study of cytomegalovirus exposure and HLA in healthy donors. Overall study results and limits: Researchers reportedly found TCR beta sequences accurately predicted most subjects' HLA-A and HLA-B alleles.

It was with 60 Vbeta and 13 Jbeta primers that the PCR ran. Sequenced by immunoSEQ multiplex PCR; TCRdb stores in-frame clones only, minus some. This table holds 120,000 or so clones, 77% found once. This CDR3 is 16 amino acids long. Between the trimmed V and J ends, which lost 0 bases and 5 bases, there was a span of 12 bases. Germline lookup yields CDR1 SGHKS and CDR2 YYEKEE (reference sequence). The sequencing input was PBMCs. The receptor's source is a man aged 18 to 29 in good health and CMV-seropositive. This chain connects TRBV5-5 to TRBJ1-6; D uncertain. CDR3 nucleotide sequence: TGTGCCAGCAGCTTGGCCGTGGGGAGGAATAATTCACCCCTCCACTTT. This translates into CASSLAVGRNNSPLHF. The full variable domain, in which reference TRBV5-5 and TRBJ1-6 provide the parts outside the CDR3, is DAGVTQSPTHLIKTRGQQVTLRCSPISGHKSVSWYQQVLGQGPQFIFQYYEKEERGRGNFPDRFSARQFPNYSSELNVNALLLGDSALYLCASSLAVGRNNSPLHFGNGTRLTVT.